The clone carrying this T cell receptor beta chain was seen a handful of times. Trimming removed 2 bases at V and 3 bases at J, with 11 bases between. The length of the CDR3 is 15 residues. The germline V gene has CDR1 SGHVS and CDR2 FQNEAQ. This record belongs to a study of blood T cell repertoires in COVID-19. Study overall: Samples representing acute and convalescent COVID-19 were sourced from the United States, Italy and Spain. From T cells, B-cell-depleted T cells, or PBMCs came the material, which was cDNA or gDNA.

Original handling: Scientists estimated how many nucleated cells there were by amplifying reference gene primers. Assay used: immunoSEQ multiplex PCR; TCRdb lists only in-frame clones, some missing. The V and J calls and clone size are taken from that table; D and trimming were inferred from the DNA. Of 200,000 to 300,000 clones in the sample, around nine tenths were seen once. The V and J genes are TRBV7-8 and TRBJ1-5; perhaps TRBD1 as D (6 bases). This clonotype was sampled from a man aged 25 to 45 with active or convalescent COVID-19. Sequencing was carried out using peripheral blood. CDR3 in amino acids: CASSLTTGVNQPQHF. The DNA of the CDR3 is TGTGCCAGCAGCTTAACGACAGGAGTCAATCAGCCCCAGCATTTT.